These 17 T cell receptor beta chains were sequenced from one sample in a study of cytomegalovirus exposure and HLA in healthy donors. Both 60 Vbeta primers and 13 Jbeta primers went into the PCR. TCRdb keeps only in-frame clones here, not all; method: immunoSEQ multiplex PCR. The data show under 200,000 clones, approximately 82% seen once. The sample comprised PBMCs. The receptors were sampled from a male donor in good health and CMV-seronegative.

This chain joins TRBV7-2 and TRBJ2-4; unclear D gene. Germline CDR1 and CDR2: SGHTA and FQGNSA. The CDR3 consists of 14 residues. V shed 1 base and J shed 8 bases, with 12 bases lying between them. The CDR3, as DNA: TGTGCCAGCAGCTTAGTCTGGGCCCGCGACATTCAGTACTTC. This translates into CASSLVWARDIQYF.

This chain uses TRBV18 with TRBJ1-3, with unresolved D. Deletions cut 4 bases from V and 1 base from J, with 8 bases between. The length of the CDR3 is 14 residues. From germline, CDR1 is KGHSH and CDR2 LQKENI. The CDR3 loop reads CASSLGESGNTIYF. The CDR3 DNA follows: TGTGCCAGCTCACTCGGGGAGTCTGGAAACACCATATATTTT.

The J gene is TRBJ1-2, the V gene TRBV28; a possible D gene is TRBD1 (5 bases). The CDR3 contains 14 residues. With 5 bases removed from V and 5 bases from J, the gap between germline ends came to 15 bases. Per germline, CDR1 MDHEN and CDR2 SYDVKM. The CDR3 is CASSALMGLYGYTF. The CDR3 coding sequence is TGTGCCAGCAGTGCCCTCATGGGGCTTTATGGCTACACCTTC.

The chain combines TRBV9 with TRBJ2-1; 7 bases line up with TRBD1. The germline gives CDR1 SGDLS, CDR2 YYNGEE. The CDR3 length is 15 residues. The junction had 3 bases not matched to a gene; V was cut back by 0 bases and J by 3 bases. CDR3 sequence: CASSVDGTDYNEQFF. CDR3 nucleotide sequence: TGTGCCAGCAGCGTAGATGGGACAGACTACAATGAGCAGTTCTTC.

The CDR3 region has the DNA TGTGCCATCAGTCTTTTTAGCGGGGGAAACACCGGGGAGCTGTTTTTT. Its translation is CAISLFSGGNTGELFF. The chain has TRBV10-3 and TRBJ2-2; TRBD2 agrees at 9 bases. Germline trimming cut 5 bases from V and 2 bases from J; bases unmatched to any gene: 6. The CDR3 is 16 residues long. Germline loops: CDR1 ENHRY, CDR2 SYGVKD.

This chain connects TRBV12-2 to TRBJ2-3; the table's D call TRBD1 went unverified against the DNA. TRBV12-2 is tagged as a pseudogene. CDR3 size: 14 residues. The CDR3 region is CASRLTPGTDTQYF. CDR3 nucleotides: TGTGCAAGTCGCTTAACCCCAGGGACAGATACGCAGTATTTT.

The count of this clone is one. This chain joins TRBV25-1 and TRBJ2-5; D gene ambiguous. With the DNA end fitting TRBJ2-7 better, the J assignment may be wrong. The CDR3 covers 13 residues. The germline V gene has CDR1 MGHDK and CDR2 SYGVNS. The CDR3 sequence: CASSVHSSYEQYF. The CDR3 nucleotides read TGTGCCAGCAGTGTGCACAGTTCCTACGAGCAGTACTTC.

V is TRBV9 and J is TRBJ2-5; 9 positions agree with TRBD1. The junction had 11 bases not matched to a gene; V was cut back by 4 bases and J by 4 bases. Germline V gene lookup returns CDR1 SGDLS and CDR2 YYNGEE. The CDR3 sequence is 16 residues long. The CDR3 DNA sequence: TGTGCCAGCAGCCCCCGGACAGGGGTCGGTGGAGAGACCCAGTACTTC. Its protein product is CASSPRTGVGGETQYF.

The sample holds a few counts of this clone. The chain links TRBV2 to TRBJ1-1; weak D call: TRBD1 (5 bases). Between the trimmed V and J ends, which lost 3 bases and 2 bases, there was a span of 13 bases. The CDR3 consists of 15 residues. Germline assignment: CDR1 SNHLY and CDR2 FYNNEI. DNA for the CDR3: TGTGCCAGCAGTGAGGGGTACAGGCCTAACACTGAAGCTTTCTTT. It encodes CASSEGYRPNTEAFF.

The chain carries TRBV7-9 and TRBJ2-5; TRBD1 agrees at 7 bases. The CDR3 covers 14 residues. Germline CDR1 is SEHNR and CDR2 is FQNEAQ (reference sequence). J gave up 2 bases and V 2 bases, and 2 bases lay outside the gene matches. The CDR3 sequence: CASSLQGVQETQYF. The CDR3 bases are TGTGCCAGCAGCTTACAGGGGGTTCAAGAGACCCAGTACTTC.

This clone came up a few times. The J gene is TRBJ2-7, the V gene TRBV5-6; 7 nucleotides line up with TRBD2. Trimming at V came to 0 bases and at J to 7 bases, leaving 13 bases not matched to a gene. This CDR3 region has 16 residues. Germline CDR1 is SGHDT and CDR2 is YYEEEE. The CDR3 nucleotides read TGTGCCAGCAGCTTGGGGTCTAGCGGCCGCTTCAGGGAGCAGTACTTC. Protein: CASSLGSSGRFREQYF.

The V call is TRBV11-2, the J call TRBJ1-1; D is perhaps TRBD1 (6 bases). The V gene's germline CDR1 is SGHAT and CDR2 FQNNGV. The ends were cut back, 4 bases at V and 1 base at J, with 7 bases in the middle. The CDR3 runs 13 residues. This CDR3 reads CASSSDRNTEAFF. The CDR3 bases are TGTGCCAGCAGCTCGGACAGGAACACTGAAGCTTTCTTT.

The gene calls are TRBV27 and TRBJ1-4; D call uncertain. The germline V and J ends were trimmed by 5 bases and 0 bases, with 13 bases remaining between them. The length of the CDR3 is 16 residues. In germline, CDR1 is MNHEY, CDR2 SMNVEV (reference sequence). CDR3 in amino acids: CASSTSISATNEKLFF. CDR3 sequence (DNA): TGTGCCAGCAGTACATCTATAAGCGCAACTAATGAAAAACTGTTTTTT.

V is TRBV28 and J is TRBJ1-2; 8 bases agree with TRBD1. This CDR3 contains 14 residues. The J segment lost 3 bases and the V segment lost 6 bases, leaving 6 bases of the junction unmatched. Germline V gives CDR1 MDHEN, CDR2 SYDVKM. CDR3 coding DNA: TGTGCCAGCAGCGAGACAGGGGAGGACTATGGCTACACCTTC. It codes for CASSETGEDYGYTF.

V and J are TRBV7-3 and TRBJ2-2, with D unresolved. V was shortened by 8 bases and J by 1 base, with 11 bases between the two germline ends. The CDR3 is 14 residues long. The germline gives CDR1 SGHTA, CDR2 FQGTGA. The CDR3 protein is CASSVPGNTGELFF. In DNA, the CDR3 is TGTGCCAGCTCGGTTCCCGGGAACACCGGGGAGCTGTTTTTT.

The genes are TRBV27 and TRBJ2-7, with 7 bases matching TRBD2. CDR1 is MNHEY, CDR2 SMNVEV, per germline (reference sequence). The CDR3 sequence is 13 residues long. The V segment lost 4 bases and the J segment 2 bases; nucleotides outside the gene matches: 2. Here the CDR3 DNA reads TGTGCCAGCAGTTCTAGCGGCCCCTACGAGCAGTACTTC. Its protein is CASSSSGPYEQYF.

This clone was recorded once. This chain links TRBV27 with TRBJ1-1; D unresolved. Trimming left V 6 bases short and J 5 bases short, with 10 bases between. Germline V CDR1 and CDR2: MNHEY, SMNVEV (reference sequence). This CDR3 spans 12 amino acids. The CDR3 is CASRGGRTEAFF. DNA for the CDR3: TGTGCCAGCAGGGGAGGAAGAACTGAAGCTTTCTTT.